What follows describes a single T cell receptor beta chain. Germline CDR1 SGHRS, CDR2 YFSETQ. V lost 3 bases and J lost 0, with 14 bases in between. The CDR3 is made up of 16 amino acids. This sample is part of a study of blood T cell repertoires in COVID-19. Clones were read by immunoSEQ multiplex PCR, and TCRdb kept only the in-frame ones, dropping some. The sample has some 300,000 clones, almost 90% seen once. The V gene is TRBV5-1, the J gene TRBJ2-3; a weak D match, TRBD2 (6 bases). The sequence came from a woman in her forties with COVID-19, enrolled during active disease. The sample comprised peripheral blood. CDR3 region: CASSSGTSSSTDTQYF. The CDR3 DNA follows: TGCGCCAGCAGCTCCGGCACTAGCTCTAGCACAGATACGCAGTATTTT.